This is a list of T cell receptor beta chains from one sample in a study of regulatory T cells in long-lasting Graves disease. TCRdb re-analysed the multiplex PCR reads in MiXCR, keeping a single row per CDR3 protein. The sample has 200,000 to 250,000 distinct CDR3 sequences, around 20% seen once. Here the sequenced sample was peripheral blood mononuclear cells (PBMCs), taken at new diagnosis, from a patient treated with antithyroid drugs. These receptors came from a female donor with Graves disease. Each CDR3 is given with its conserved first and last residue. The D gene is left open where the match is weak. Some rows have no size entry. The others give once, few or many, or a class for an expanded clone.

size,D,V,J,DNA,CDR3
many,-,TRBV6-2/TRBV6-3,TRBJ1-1,TGTGCCAGCAGTTTCTCCGGGGGGGCGACTGAAGCTTTCTTT,CASSFSGGATEAFF
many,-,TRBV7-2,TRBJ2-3,TGTGCCAGCAGCTTAGCAGCGGCCCCTTCCACAGATACGCAGTATTTT,CASSLAAAPSTDTQYF
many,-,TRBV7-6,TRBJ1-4,TGTGCCAGCAGCCAAAATCAGGGGAGTGAAAAACTGTTTTTT,CASSQNQGSEKLFF
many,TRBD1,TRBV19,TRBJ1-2,TGTGCCAGTAGGAAACTGGACAGGGCCTATGGCTACACCTTC,CASRKLDRAYGYTF
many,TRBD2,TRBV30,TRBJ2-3,TGTGCCTGGAGTGTGCTAGCGGGATTTTTGGATACGCAGTATTTT,CAWSVLAGFLDTQYF
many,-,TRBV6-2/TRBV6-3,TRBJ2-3,TGTGCCAGCAGTTACTCCAGCCCAAGGGATACGCAGTATTTT,CASSYSSPRDTQYF
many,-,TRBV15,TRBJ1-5,TGTGCCACCAGCAGAGATGTGCTTCCCCAGCATTTT,CATSRDVLPQHF
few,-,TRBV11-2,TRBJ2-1,TGTGCCAGCACCCGGACTGTTGAGCAGTTCTTC,CASTRTVEQFF
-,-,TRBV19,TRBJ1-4,TGTGCCAGTAGTATAGCCGGGGGAAGCGGTGAAAAACTGTTTTTT,CASSIAGGSGEKLFF
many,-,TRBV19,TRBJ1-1,TGTGCCAGTAAAAAGGAGGAGAGCGCTGAAGCTTTCTTT,CASKKEESAEAFF
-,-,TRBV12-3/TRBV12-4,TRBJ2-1,TGTGCCAGCAGAGAGGGGCAGGGCCCATACAATGAGCAGTTCTTC,CASREGQGPYNEQFF
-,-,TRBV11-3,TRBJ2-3,TGTGCCAGCAGCCCCCGGACAGGCACAGATACGCAGTATTTT,CASSPRTGTDTQYF
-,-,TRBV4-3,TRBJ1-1,TGCGCCAGCAGCCAAGATAGGGTTCGAACTGAAGCTTTCTTT,CASSQDRVRTEAFF
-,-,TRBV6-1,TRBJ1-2,TGTGCCAGCAGAAGGACAGTCGCAAACTATGGCTACACCTTC,CASRRTVANYGYTF
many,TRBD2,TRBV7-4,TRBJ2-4,TGTGCCAGCACATTTCACACATCCTGGGGGACTAATTTTTGGTTGAACCAAATGTACATTCAGTACTTC,CASTFHTSWGTNFWLNQMYIQYF
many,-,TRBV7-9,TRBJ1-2,TGTGCCAGCAGCAGCCCAAAGGGAGCTAACTATGGCTACACCTTC,CASSSPKGANYGYTF
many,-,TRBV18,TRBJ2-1,TGTGCCAGCTCACCAACACAGTACAATGAGCAGTTCTTC,CASSPTQYNEQFF
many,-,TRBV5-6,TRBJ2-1,TGTGCCAGCAGCTTCCGGGACACCGGCAATGAGCAGTTCTTC,CASSFRDTGNEQFF
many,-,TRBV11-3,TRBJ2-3,TGTGCCAGCAGCTTAATTACTGGCACAGATACGCAGTATTTT,CASSLITGTDTQYF
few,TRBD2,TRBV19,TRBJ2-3,TGTGCCAGTAGTCGCTCTAGCGGGAGTAGCACAGATACGCAGTATTTT,CASSRSSGSSTDTQYF
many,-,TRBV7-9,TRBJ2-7,TGTGCCAGCAGCTCCCTGACAGGTTTAAACTTC,CASSSLTGLNF
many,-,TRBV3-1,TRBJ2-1,TGTGCCAGCAGCCAAGTCCCTTCTAGCGCTAGTGAGCAGTTCTTC,CASSQVPSSASEQFF
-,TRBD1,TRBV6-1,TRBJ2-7,TGTGCCAGCAGTCAAACGGGACAGGGAGGGGAGCAGTACTTC,CASSQTGQGGEQYF
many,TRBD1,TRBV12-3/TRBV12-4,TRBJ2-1,TGTGCCAGCAGTCTGAGATTGACCGGGACAGGGGGCCCCTCTCGTTCCTACAATGAGCAGTTCTTC,CASSLRLTGTGGPSRSYNEQFF
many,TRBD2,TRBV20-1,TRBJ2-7,TGCAGTGCCTTAGAATTCGGGACTAGCGGGAACGAGCAGTACTTC,CSALEFGTSGNEQYF
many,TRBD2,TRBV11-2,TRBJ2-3,TGTGCCAGCAGCAACACGCGGGGCGGGAGGGCCGACACAGATACGCAGTATTTT,CASSNTRGGRADTDTQYF
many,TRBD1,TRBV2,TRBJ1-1,TGTGCCAGCAGCCAGGGGGAGGTCACTGAAGCTTTCTTT,CASSQGEVTEAFF
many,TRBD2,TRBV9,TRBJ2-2,TGTGCCAGCAGCGCAGGGGGGACTAGCCACACCGGGGAGCTGTTTTTT,CASSAGGTSHTGELFF
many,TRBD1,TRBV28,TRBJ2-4,TGTGCCAGCAACCTTCGACAGGGGAGTAACATTCAGTACTTC,CASNLRQGSNIQYF
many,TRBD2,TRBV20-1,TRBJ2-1,TGCGGTGCTAGTCTAGCGGGAGGGTCCGATGAGCAGTTCTTC,CGASLAGGSDEQFF
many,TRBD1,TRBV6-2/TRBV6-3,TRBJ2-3,TGTGCCAGCAGTTACCGACAGGGTGAACCCGAAGATACGCAGTATTTT,CASSYRQGEPEDTQYF
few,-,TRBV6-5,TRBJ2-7,TGTGCCAGCAGTTACGCCTCCGGGACACTTACCTACGAGCAGTACTTC,CASSYASGTLTYEQYF
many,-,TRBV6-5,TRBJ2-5,TGTGCCAGCAGTTACCCTCCCAGGGAGACCCAGTACTTC,CASSYPPRETQYF
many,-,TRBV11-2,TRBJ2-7,TGTGCCAGCAGCCTAACGCGGGTGGAGCAGTACTTC,CASSLTRVEQYF
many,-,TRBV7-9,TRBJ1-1,TGTGCCAGCAGCTCCACCCGTTTGAACACTGAAGCTTTCTTT,CASSSTRLNTEAFF
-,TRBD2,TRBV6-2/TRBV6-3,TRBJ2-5,TGTGCCAGCAGTTACGGGGGCCTTAGCGGGAGCCAAGAGACCCAGTACTTC,CASSYGGLSGSQETQYF
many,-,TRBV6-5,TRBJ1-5,TGTGCCAGCAGTTACTCGTATGGGTTTAGCAATCAGCCCCAGCATTTT,CASSYSYGFSNQPQHF
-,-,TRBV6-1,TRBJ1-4,TGTGCCAGCAGTGAAGCCCAGGCCGTTAAACTGTTTTTT,CASSEAQAVKLFF
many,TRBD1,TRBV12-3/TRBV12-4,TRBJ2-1,TGTGCCAGCAGTTTGAACCAGGGGGTCTTATCTGAGCAGTTCTTC,CASSLNQGVLSEQFF
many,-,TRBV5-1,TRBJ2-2,TGCGCCAGCAGCCTCCAAGTCCAGCACACCGGGGAGCTGTTTTTT,CASSLQVQHTGELFF
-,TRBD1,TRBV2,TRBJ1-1,TGTGCCAGCAGTGTCCAGGGGGCTAGGAACACTGAAGCTTTCTTT,CASSVQGARNTEAFF
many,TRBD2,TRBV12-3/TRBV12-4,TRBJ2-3,TGTGCCAGCAACAAAGCGGGAGCCGATACGCAGTATTTT,CASNKAGADTQYF
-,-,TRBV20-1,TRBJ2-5,TGCAGTGCTAGCGACCGGGTTGTTGGGGAGACCCAGTACTTC,CSASDRVVGETQYF
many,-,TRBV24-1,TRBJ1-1,TGTGCCACCAAAGGTCGGGACACTGAAGCTTTCTTT,CATKGRDTEAFF
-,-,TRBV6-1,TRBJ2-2,TGTGCCAGCACCCCGTCGGGGGCGAACACCGGGGAGCTGTTTTTT,CASTPSGANTGELFF
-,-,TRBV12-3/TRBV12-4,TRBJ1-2,TGTGCCAGCAGTTTAGTCTCCGCGGAGGGCTACACCTTC,CASSLVSAEGYTF
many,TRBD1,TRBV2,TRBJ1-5,TGTGCCAGCGGGACAGAAGATCAGCCCCAGCATTTT,CASGTEDQPQHF
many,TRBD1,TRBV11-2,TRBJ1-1,TGTGCCAGCAGCTTAGTAGGGGGCGGGACTGAAGCTTTCTTT,CASSLVGGGTEAFF
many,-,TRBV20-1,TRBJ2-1,TGCAGTGCTAGGGTGGGGAGCTCCTACAATGAGCAGTTCTTC,CSARVGSSYNEQFF
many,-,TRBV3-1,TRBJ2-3,TGTGCCAGCAGCCGAGAGCGTCTCGGGGTCACAGATACGCAGTATTTT,CASSRERLGVTDTQYF
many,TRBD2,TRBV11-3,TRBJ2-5,TGTGCCAGCAGCTTACAAGCGGGAGTGGAGACCCAGTACTTC,CASSLQAGVETQYF
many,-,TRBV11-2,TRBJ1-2,TGTGCCAGCAGCTTAGATCAGACGGGGCTCGGTGGTGGCTACACCTTC,CASSLDQTGLGGGYTF
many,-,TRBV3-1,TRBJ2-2,TGTGCCAGCAGGAGACAGAACACCGGGGAGCTGTTTTTT,CASRRQNTGELFF
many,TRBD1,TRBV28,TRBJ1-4,TGTGCCAGCAGCCTGGGGGGACAGGGACACGAAAAACTGTTTTTT,CASSLGGQGHEKLFF
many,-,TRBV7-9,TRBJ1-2,TGTGCCAGCAGCTTATATAAGGGAGGCTACACCTTC,CASSLYKGGYTF
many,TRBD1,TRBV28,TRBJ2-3,TGTGCCAGCATGGACAGGAAGGGGACAGATACGCAGTATTTT,CASMDRKGTDTQYF
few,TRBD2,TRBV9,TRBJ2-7,TGTGCCAGCAGCGTAGGGGAAGCTAGCGGGAGGGCCGGGTACGAGCAGTACTTC,CASSVGEASGRAGYEQYF